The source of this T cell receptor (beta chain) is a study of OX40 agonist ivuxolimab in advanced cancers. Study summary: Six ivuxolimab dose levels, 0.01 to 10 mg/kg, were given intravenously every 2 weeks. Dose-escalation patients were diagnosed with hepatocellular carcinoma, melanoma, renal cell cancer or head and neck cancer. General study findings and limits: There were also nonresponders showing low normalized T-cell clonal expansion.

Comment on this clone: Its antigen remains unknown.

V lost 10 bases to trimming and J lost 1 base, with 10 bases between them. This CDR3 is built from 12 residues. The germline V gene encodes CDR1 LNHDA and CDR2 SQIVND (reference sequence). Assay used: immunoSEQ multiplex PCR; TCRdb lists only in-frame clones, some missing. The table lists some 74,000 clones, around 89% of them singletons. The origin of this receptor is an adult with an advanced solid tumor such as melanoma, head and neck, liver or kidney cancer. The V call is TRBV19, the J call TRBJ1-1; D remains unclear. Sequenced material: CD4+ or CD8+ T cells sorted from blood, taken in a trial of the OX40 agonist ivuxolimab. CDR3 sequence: CANPEGNTEAFF. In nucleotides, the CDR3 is TGTGCCAACCCCGAAGGGAACACTGAAGCTTTCTTT.